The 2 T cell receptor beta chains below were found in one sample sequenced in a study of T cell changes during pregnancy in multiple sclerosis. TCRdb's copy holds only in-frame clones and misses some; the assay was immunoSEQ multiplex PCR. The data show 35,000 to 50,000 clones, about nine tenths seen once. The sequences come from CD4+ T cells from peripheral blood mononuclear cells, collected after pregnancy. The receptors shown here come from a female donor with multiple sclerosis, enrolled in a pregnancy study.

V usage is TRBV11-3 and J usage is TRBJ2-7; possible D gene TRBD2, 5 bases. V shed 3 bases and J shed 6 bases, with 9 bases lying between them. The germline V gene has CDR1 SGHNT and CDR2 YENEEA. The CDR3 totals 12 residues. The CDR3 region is CASSLAGGEQYF. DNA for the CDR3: TGTGCCAGCAGCTTGGCGGGTGGCGAGCAGTACTTC.

The CDR3 bases are TGCGCCAGCAGCCGGACTAGCGAGAAAGAGACCCAGTACTTC. The encoded protein is CASSRTSEKETQYF. The rearrangement links TRBV5-1 to TRBJ2-5, with TRBD2 matching 9 bases. CDR3 length: 14 amino acids. With V trimmed by 4 bases and J by 3 bases, 4 bases remained unmatched. Looked up from germline, CDR1 is SGHRS and CDR2 is YFSETQ. Looking up the rest from reference TRBV5-1 and TRBJ2-5 gives the full variable domain: KAGVTQTPRYLIKTRGQQVTLSCSPISGHRSVSWYQQTPGQGLQFLFEYFSETQRNKGNFPGRFSGRQFSNSRSEMNVSTLELGDSALYLCASSRTSEKETQYFGPGTRLLVL.